The T cell receptor (beta chain) under discussion was sequenced for a study of T-cell memory formation after mild COVID-19. Notes on the study in general: Some clones that responded were present in memory (sampled pre-infection), which suggests cross-reactive memory joined.

This clonotype was observed many times. Its antigen is currently unknown. TCRdb independently ran MiXCR on the 5' RACE reads; one entry per CDR3 protein. This table holds approximately 30,000 distinct CDR3 sequences, approximately 7.7% found once. The CDR3 spans 14 residues. V lost 0 bases, J lost 1 base, and 8 bases lay in between. The germline gives CDR1 DFQATT, CDR2 SNEGSKA (reference sequence). Sample: PBMCs or a T cell subset sorted from them (not recorded which). This chain uses TRBV20-1 with TRBJ2-3; D is unresolved. The receptor was derived from a man aged 18 to 35 who had mild COVID-19 (a few samples of this study predate the infection). Cell type and time point are not known. In DNA, the CDR3 is TGCAGTGCTAGAGATTCGAGCGGCACAGATACGCAGTATTTT. Translation gives CSARDSSGTDTQYF.